A few counts support the clone carrying this T cell receptor (beta chain). Its antigen is not known. Germline V lookup: CDR1 GTSNPN, CDR2 SVGIG (reference sequence). Losses at the gene ends were 2 bases for V and 2 bases for J; bases not matched to a gene: 5. There are 15 residues in the CDR3. These data are taken from a study of T-cell memory formation after mild COVID-19. Regarding the study as a whole: Some clones that responded were present in memory (sampled pre-infection), which suggests cross-reactive memory joined. Shrinking CD4+ clones were chiefly CM and EM; CD8+ ones were chiefly EMRA.

Constant-segment primers were used for 5'RACE, and the resulting TCR alpha and TCR beta cDNA libraries carried sample barcodes and UMIs. MiXCR, applied by TCRdb to the 5' RACE reads, yields one record per CDR3 protein. Here the sample spans roughly 400,000 distinct CDR3 sequences, more than 15% being singletons. The sequenced sample was PBMCs or a T cell subset sorted from them (not recorded which). This TCR was sampled from a man younger than 30 who had mild COVID-19 (a few samples of this study predate the infection). Cell type and time point are not known. The V gene is TRBV30, the J gene TRBJ1-1, with 10 bases fitting TRBD1. CDR3 coding DNA: TGTGCCTGGAGTACTCGGACAGGGGGTAACACTGAAGCTTTCTTT. It encodes CAWSTRTGGNTEAFF.